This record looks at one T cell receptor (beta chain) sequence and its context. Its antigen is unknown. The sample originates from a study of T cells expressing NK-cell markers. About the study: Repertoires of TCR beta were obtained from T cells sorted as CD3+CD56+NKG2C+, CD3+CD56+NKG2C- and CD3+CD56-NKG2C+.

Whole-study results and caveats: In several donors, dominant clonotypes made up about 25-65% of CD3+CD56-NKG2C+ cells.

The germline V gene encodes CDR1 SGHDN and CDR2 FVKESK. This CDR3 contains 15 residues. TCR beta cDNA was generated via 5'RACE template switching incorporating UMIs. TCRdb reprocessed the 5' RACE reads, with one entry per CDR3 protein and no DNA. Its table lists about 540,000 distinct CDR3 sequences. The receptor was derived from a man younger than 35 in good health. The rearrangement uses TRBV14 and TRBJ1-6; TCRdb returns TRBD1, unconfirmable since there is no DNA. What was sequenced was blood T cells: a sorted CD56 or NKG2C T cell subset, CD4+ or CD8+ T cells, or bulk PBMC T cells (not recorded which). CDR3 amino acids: CASSQWDAYNSPLHF.